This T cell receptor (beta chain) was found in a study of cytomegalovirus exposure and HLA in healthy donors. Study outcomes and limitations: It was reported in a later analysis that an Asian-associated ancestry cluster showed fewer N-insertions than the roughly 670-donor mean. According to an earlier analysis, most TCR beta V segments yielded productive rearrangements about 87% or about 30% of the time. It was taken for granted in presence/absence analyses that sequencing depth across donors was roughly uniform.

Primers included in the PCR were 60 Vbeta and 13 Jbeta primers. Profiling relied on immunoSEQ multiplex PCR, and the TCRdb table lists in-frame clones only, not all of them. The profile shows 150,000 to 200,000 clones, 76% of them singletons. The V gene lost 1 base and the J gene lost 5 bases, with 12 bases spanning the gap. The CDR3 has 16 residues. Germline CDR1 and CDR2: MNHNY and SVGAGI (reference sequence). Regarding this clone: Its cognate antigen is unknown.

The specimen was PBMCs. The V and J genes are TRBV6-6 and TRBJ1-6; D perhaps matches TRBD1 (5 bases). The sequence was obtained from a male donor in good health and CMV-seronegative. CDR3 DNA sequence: TGTGCCAGCAGTTACTTTCTCGGCAGGGATAATTCACCCCTCCACTTT. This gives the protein CASSYFLGRDNSPLHF.